This T cell receptor beta chain comes out of a study of radiation and T cells in renal cell carcinoma. Notes on the study in general: Pretreatment tumor biopsies were lacking, so baseline clonotypes are unknown. In blood, top tumor clones expanded by 2 weeks, shrinking by 4.

CDR1 and CDR2 (germline): GTSNPN, SVGIG (reference sequence). CDR3 length equals 14 residues. Trimming pared 3 bases from V and 0 bases from J, leaving 6 bases between. Libraries were prepared by immunoSEQ multiplex PCR; TCRdb keeps only in-frame clonotypes and omits some of them. Here the sample spans 100,000 to 150,000 clones, around 80% being singletons. In the case of this clone: Its antigen is not known.

The time point here: blood 2 weeks post-SBRT. Regarding treatment: 15 Gy SBRT to primary tumor, nephrectomy 4 weeks later. Radiation-treated patients gave blood at baseline, week 2 and week 4. The chain links TRBV30 to TRBJ1-6; D is ambiguous. Sequencing was performed on blood, taken from a patient whose treatment included radiotherapy and nephrectomy. The receptor's source is a man between 50 and 59 years old with renal cell carcinoma. CDR3 DNA sequence: TGTGCCTGGAGCAGAAGCTCCTATAATTCACCCCTCCACTTT. This translates into CAWSRSSYNSPLHF.